This is a list of T cell receptor beta chains from one sample in a study of T cells expressing NK-cell markers. Following a re-call of the 5' RACE reads, TCRdb has one entry per CDR3 protein and lacks DNA. This table holds 500,000 to 700,000 distinct CDR3 sequences. Sequences were obtained from blood T cells: a sorted CD56 or NKG2C T cell subset, CD4+ or CD8+ T cells, or bulk PBMC T cells (not recorded which). The receptors here all came from a young man in good health. Both conserved end residues are part of each CDR3.

V gene: TRBV7-2
J gene: TRBJ2-3
CDR3 protein: CASSKKAGGRVDTQYF

V gene: TRBV12-3/TRBV12-4
J gene: TRBJ2-5
CDR3 protein: CASSLLGRETQYF

V gene: TRBV15
J gene: TRBJ1-6
CDR3 protein: CATLPGLKDGSPLHF

V gene: TRBV29-1
J gene: TRBJ2-3
CDR3 protein: CSGGTGRTDTQYF

V gene: TRBV5-1
J gene: TRBJ2-3
CDR3 protein: CASSLSRGGTDTQYF

V gene: TRBV6-1
J gene: TRBJ2-7
CDR3 protein: CASMEGNWEQYF

V gene: TRBV5-1
J gene: TRBJ2-7
CDR3 protein: CASSLKDSSTTYEQYF

V gene: TRBV20-1
J gene: TRBJ2-1
CDR3 protein: CSARDYLAGVKNEQFF

V gene: TRBV5-1
J gene: TRBJ2-1
CDR3 protein: CASSRDRAYNEQFF

V gene: TRBV20-1
J gene: TRBJ2-1
CDR3 protein: CSALQRQASSYNEQFF

V gene: TRBV24-1
J gene: TRBJ2-3
CDR3 protein: CATSDLPSRGTSGRAADTQYF

V gene: TRBV6-1
J gene: TRBJ2-1
CDR3 protein: CAIRTSGDNEQFF

V gene: TRBV18
J gene: TRBJ2-7
CDR3 protein: CASSPGAGGYEQYF

V gene: TRBV25-1
J gene: TRBJ2-1
CDR3 protein: CASSTYPGQGANEQFF

V gene: TRBV28
J gene: TRBJ2-1
CDR3 protein: CASSFFRQSYNEQFF

V gene: TRBV20-1
J gene: TRBJ1-5
CDR3 protein: CSARGSGTHNQPQHF

V gene: TRBV20-1
J gene: TRBJ2-5
CDR3 protein: CSARVSQRETQYF

V gene: TRBV12-3/TRBV12-4
J gene: TRBJ2-3
CDR3 protein: CASSRSTDTQYF

V gene: TRBV12-3/TRBV12-4
J gene: TRBJ1-6
CDR3 protein: CASSLGRSWSPLHF

V gene: TRBV5-5
J gene: TRBJ1-5
CDR3 protein: CASSYQEDQPQHF

V gene: TRBV6-5
J gene: TRBJ1-3
CDR3 protein: CASRPRGSRNTIYF

V gene: TRBV5-1
J gene: TRBJ2-2
CDR3 protein: CASSLGTGSPTGELFF

V gene: TRBV30
J gene: TRBJ2-2
CDR3 protein: CAWRNGGLAGGRGELFF

V gene: TRBV6-2/TRBV6-3
J gene: TRBJ2-5
CDR3 protein: CASTWDPTETQYF

V gene: TRBV12-3/TRBV12-4
J gene: TRBJ2-7
CDR3 protein: CASSPFPGTSVYEQYF

V gene: TRBV4-1
J gene: TRBJ2-1
CDR3 protein: CASSQDSSGKPPDSYNEQFF

V gene: TRBV29-1
J gene: TRBJ2-5
CDR3 protein: CSVGAPVQETQYF

V gene: TRBV6-5
J gene: TRBJ1-6
CDR3 protein: CASSYSGTGGYNSPLHF

V gene: TRBV5-1
J gene: TRBJ2-6
CDR3 protein: CASSLDPTGANVLTF

V gene: TRBV29-1
J gene: TRBJ2-1
CDR3 protein: CSVEDSGLAAYNEQFF

V gene: TRBV6-5
J gene: TRBJ1-1
CDR3 protein: CASSRMNTEAFF

V gene: TRBV10-3
J gene: TRBJ2-1
CDR3 protein: CAISESTSGRSSEQFF

V gene: TRBV29-1
J gene: TRBJ2-3
CDR3 protein: CSVEERRASGGINTQYF

V gene: TRBV20-1
J gene: TRBJ2-3
CDR3 protein: CSASVAGRTQYF

V gene: TRBV2
J gene: TRBJ2-2
CDR3 protein: CASSERWSAGELFF

V gene: TRBV12-3/TRBV12-4
J gene: TRBJ2-3
CDR3 protein: CASMVLLRDTQYF